This T cell receptor beta chain was documented in a study of blood T cell repertoires in COVID-19. Study overall: Specimens from acute and convalescent COVID-19 originated in the United States, Italy and Spain. Sample material is recorded as cDNA or gDNA derived from T cells, B-cell-depleted T cells, or PBMCs.

Per germline, CDR1 LGHDT and CDR2 YNNKEL (reference sequence). With 4 bases removed from V and 2 bases from J, the gap between germline ends came to 8 bases. This CDR3 is built from 13 residues. The authors' processing: Using reference gene primer amplification, nucleated cell counts were estimated. TCRdb's copy holds only in-frame clones and misses some; the assay was immunoSEQ multiplex PCR. V and J calls and clone size are given by that table; D and trimming were obtained from the DNA. The sample has tens of thousands of clones; approximately 80% are singletons. The sequence derives from a man between 65 and 85 years old with acute or convalescent COVID-19. Material: peripheral blood. The chain recombines TRBV3-1 (or the pseudogene TRBV3-2) with TRBJ1-1; D is undetermined. The CDR3 sequence: CASSRRQNTEAFF. CDR3 DNA sequence: TGTGCCAGCAGCCGACGACAAAACACTGAAGCTTTCTTT.